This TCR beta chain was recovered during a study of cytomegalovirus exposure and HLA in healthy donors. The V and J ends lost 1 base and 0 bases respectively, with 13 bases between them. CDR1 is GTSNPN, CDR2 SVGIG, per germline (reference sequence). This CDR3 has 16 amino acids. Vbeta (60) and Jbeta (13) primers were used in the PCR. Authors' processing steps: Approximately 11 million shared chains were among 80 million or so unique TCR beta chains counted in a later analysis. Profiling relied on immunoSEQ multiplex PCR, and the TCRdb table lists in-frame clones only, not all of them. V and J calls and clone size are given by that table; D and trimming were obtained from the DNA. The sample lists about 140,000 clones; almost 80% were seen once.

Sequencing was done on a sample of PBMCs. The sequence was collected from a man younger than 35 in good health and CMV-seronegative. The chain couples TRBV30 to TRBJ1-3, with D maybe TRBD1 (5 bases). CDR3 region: CAWSAGDRLSGNTIYF. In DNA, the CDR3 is TGTGCCTGGAGTGCGGGGGACCGCCTCTCTGGAAACACCATATATTTT.